Listed below are T cell receptor beta chains from one sample, sequenced in a study of blood T cell repertoires in COVID-19. Sequencing was performed with immunoSEQ multiplex PCR; in TCRdb, only in-frame clones are kept and a portion is missing. The repertoire holds roughly 200,000 clones, with about 84% as singletons. The source material was peripheral blood. The receptor source for this set is a woman older than 75 with acute or convalescent COVID-19. Both conserved end residues are part of each CDR3. Each record gives: J gene, clone size, V gene, D gene, CDR3 protein, CDR3 DNA. A D gene is named only where the DNA matches it firmly. A row's size may be missing; if present it is once, few, many or a size class.

TRBJ1-3 - TRBV3-1/TRBV3-2 TRBD1 CASSQIGQGGGNTIYF TGTGCCAGCAGCCAAATAGGACAGGGTGGTGGAAACACCATATATTTT
TRBJ2-5 - TRBV10-1 TRBD2 CASSESAASGQETQYF TGCGCCAGCAGTGAGTCTGCTGCTAGCGGCCAAGAGACCCAGTACTTC
TRBJ1-3 - TRBV18 - CASSPTDSGNTIYF TGTGCCAGCTCACCCACAGACTCTGGAAACACCATATATTTT
TRBJ1-1 - TRBV19 - CASSIDAGSEAFF TGTGCCAGTAGTATAGATGCGGGCTCTGAAGCTTTCTTT
TRBJ2-5 - TRBV3-1/TRBV3-2 - CASSRYRSKETQYF TGTGCCAGCAGCCGTTACAGGAGCAAAGAGACCCAGTACTTC
TRBJ1-2 few TRBV6-5 - CASSYHGVYTF TGTGCCAGCAGTTACCACGGGGTCTACACCTTC
TRBJ2-7 many TRBV27 - CASSLSDSSSYEQYF TGTGCCAGCAGTTTATCAGACAGTAGTTCCTACGAGCAGTACTTC
TRBJ2-2 - TRBV2 TRBD1 CASSELGQGAGELFF TGTGCCAGCAGTGAACTGGGACAGGGGGCCGGGGAGCTGTTTTTT
TRBJ1-4 few TRBV5-1 TRBD1 CASSLQGATNEKLFF TGCGCCAGCAGCCTGCAGGGGGCAACTAATGAAAAACTGTTTTTT
TRBJ2-7 - TRBV5-1 TRBD2 CASSLGSTSGLYEQYF TGCGCCAGCAGCTTGGGCTCGACTAGCGGACTCTACGAGCAGTACTTC
TRBJ1-4 - TRBV7-9 - CASSLSSGTRGEKLFF TGTGCCAGCAGCTTATCCTCGGGAACCAGGGGTGAAAAACTGTTTTTT
TRBJ2-7 - TRBV7-2 TRBD1 CASSQAGGNYEQYF TGTGCCAGCAGCCAGGCAGGGGGCAATTACGAGCAGTACTTC
TRBJ2-1 - TRBV6-5 - CASMGGRPLNEQFF TGTGCCAGCATGGGAGGCCGCCCCCTGAATGAGCAGTTCTTC
TRBJ2-2 - TRBV3-1/TRBV3-2 TRBD1 CASSQDFTGGYEAGELFF TGTGCCAGCAGCCAAGATTTCACAGGGGGATATGAGGCCGGGGAGCTGTTTTTT
TRBJ2-7 - TRBV4-2 TRBD2 CASSYSGGSAYEQYF TGTGCCAGCAGCTATAGCGGGGGGTCTGCCTACGAGCAGTACTTC
TRBJ1-1 - TRBV5-1 - CASSPSGVSGTEAFF TGCGCCAGCAGCCCTTCAGGGGTCTCGGGGACTGAAGCTTTCTTT
TRBJ2-3 - TRBV18 TRBD2 CASSPLAAKADTQYF TGTGCCAGCTCACCTCTAGCGGCGAAGGCAGATACGCAGTATTTT
TRBJ1-4 - TRBV21-1 - CASSSPTGGYEKLFF TGTGCCAGCAGCAGCCCGACAGGGGGCTATGAAAAACTGTTTTTT
TRBJ2-5 once TRBV9 - CASWRGNQETQYF TGTGCCAGCTGGCGGGGTAACCAAGAGACCCAGTACTTC
TRBJ1-2 - TRBV9 - CASSVGLSTIGYTF TGTGCCAGCAGCGTAGGTCTGTCTACCATCGGCTACACCTTC
TRBJ2-1 - TRBV19 TRBD2 CASNPSGRRYNEQFF TGTGCCAGTAACCCTAGCGGGAGACGCTACAATGAGCAGTTCTTC
TRBJ2-7 - TRBV6-2/TRBV6-3 TRBD2 CASSYKPGLAGVSPSYEQYF TGTGCCAGCAGTTACAAACCGGGACTAGCGGGAGTTAGCCCATCCTACGAGCAGTACTTC
TRBJ1-4 - TRBV6-5 TRBD1 CASKATGVEKLFF TGTGCCAGCAAGGCGACAGGGGTTGAAAAACTGTTTTTT
TRBJ2-1 - TRBV3-1/TRBV3-2 TRBD2 CASSPGLAGGSEQFF TGTGCCAGCAGCCCCGGACTAGCCGGAGGGTCTGAGCAGTTCTTC
TRBJ2-2 - TRBV16 TRBD1 CASSQVTGDTGELFF TGTGCCAGCAGCCAAGTGACAGGGGACACCGGGGAGCTGTTTTTT
TRBJ1-6 - TRBV7-9 - CASSFRDNSPLHF TGTGCCAGCAGCTTCAGGGATAATTCACCCCTCCACTTT
TRBJ1-2 few TRBV11-3 TRBD1 CASSRRIRDRANYGYTF TGTGCCAGCAGCCGCCGGATCCGGGACAGGGCCAACTATGGCTACACCTTC
TRBJ2-3 - TRBV19 TRBD1 CASSKIFGTGVVDTQYF TGTGCCAGTAGTAAGATCTTTGGGACAGGGGTGGTAGATACGCAGTATTTT
TRBJ1-1 few TRBV3-1/TRBV3-2 - CASSNRKNTEAFF TGTGCCAGCAGCAATAGAAAGAACACTGAAGCTTTCTTT
TRBJ2-7 - TRBV12-5 TRBD2 CASGPPSSGGQAYEQYF TGTGCTAGTGGTCCCCCTTCTAGCGGGGGCCAAGCCTACGAGCAGTACTTC
TRBJ2-2 - TRBV9 - CASSVDPRYSGELFF TGTGCCAGCAGCGTAGATCCTAGATATTCCGGGGAGCTGTTTTTT